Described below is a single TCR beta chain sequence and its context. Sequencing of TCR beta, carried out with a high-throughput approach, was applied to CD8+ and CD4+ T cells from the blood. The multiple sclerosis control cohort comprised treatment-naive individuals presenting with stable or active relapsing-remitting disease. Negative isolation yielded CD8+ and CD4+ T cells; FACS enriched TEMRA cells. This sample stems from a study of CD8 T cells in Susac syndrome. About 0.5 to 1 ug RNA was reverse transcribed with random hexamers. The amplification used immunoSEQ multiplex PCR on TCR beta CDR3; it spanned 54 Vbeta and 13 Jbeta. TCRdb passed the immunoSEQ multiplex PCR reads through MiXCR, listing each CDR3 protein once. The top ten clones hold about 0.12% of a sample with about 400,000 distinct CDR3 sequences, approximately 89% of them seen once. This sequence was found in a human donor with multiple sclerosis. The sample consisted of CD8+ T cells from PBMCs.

The CDR3 bases are TGCGCCAGCAGCTTGCAAGGGGGGACAGGAGTCTACGAGCAGTACTTC. Translating gives CASSLQGGTGVYEQYF. The chain combines TRBV5-1 with TRBJ2-7; 8 bases align to TRBD1. The germline V gene encodes CDR1 SGHRS and CDR2 YFSETQ. J lost 3 bases, V lost 1 base, and 9 bases had no gene match. This CDR3 has 16 amino acids.